Listed here are 18 T cell receptor beta chains from one sample, sequenced in a study of T cell responses to AZD1222 COVID-19 vaccine. The data were produced by immunoSEQ multiplex PCR, yet TCRdb's version contains in-frame clones alone and is incomplete. The sample has more than 80,000 clones, around nine tenths seen once; the top ten hold roughly 3.1%. The source was peripheral blood, collected 28 days after the second AZD1222 dose. All receptors derive from an adult who received the AZD1222 COVID-19 vaccine.

The V and J genes are TRBV15 and TRBJ2-1; maybe TRBD2 (6 bases). The CDR3 spans 15 residues. Trimming removed 5 bases at V and 2 bases at J, with 13 bases between. Germline CDR1 reads LNHNV; CDR2 reads YYDKDF (reference sequence). The CDR3 DNA sequence: TGTGCCACCAGCCATCGGGGGTTTCCCTACAATGAGCAGTTCTTC. Translation gives CATSHRGFPYNEQFF. Combining the CDR3 with reference TRBV15 and TRBJ2-1 gives the whole variable domain DAMVIQNPRYQVTQFGKPVTLSCSQTLNHNVMYWYQQKSSQAPKLLFHYYDKDFNNEADTPDNFQSRRPNTSFCFLDIRSPGLGDTAMYLCATSHRGFPYNEQFFGPGTRLTVL.

The chain employs TRBV9 and TRBJ1-1, with D uncertain. CDR3 size: 15 residues. Trimming left V 1 base short and J 0 bases short, with 10 bases between. The germline V gene encodes CDR1 SGDLS and CDR2 YYNGEE. As DNA, the CDR3 is TGTGCCAGCAGCGTAATCCACAGATTGAACACTGAAGCTTTCTTT. Protein: CASSVIHRLNTEAFF.

The genes are TRBV7-2 and TRBJ1-6; no definite D call. Trimming cost V 0 bases and J 10 bases, with 13 bases left between them. Germline V gene sequence: CDR1 SGHTA, CDR2 FQGNSA. The CDR3 consists of 15 residues. The chain's CDR3 is CASSLASGVRSPLHF. CDR3 nucleotide sequence: TGTGCCAGCAGCTTAGCAAGCGGGGTACGGTCACCCCTCCACTTT.

This clone was seen just once. The rearrangement links TRBV7-6 to TRBJ1-5; a weak D match, TRBD1 (5 bases). Trimming took 5 bases from V and 4 from J, leaving 15 bases between them. CDR1 and CDR2 from the germline V gene are SGHVS and FNYEAQ. This CDR3 has 15 amino acids. DNA of the CDR3: TGTGCCAGCAGCCAGACAGAGAGGGGTAATCAGCCCCAGCATTTT. It yields the protein CASSQTERGNQPQHF.

The chain couples TRBV10-3 to TRBJ2-7, with 8 bases lining up with TRBD2. Losses at the gene ends were 6 bases for V and 0 bases for J; bases not matched to a gene: 1. The CDR3 is 13 amino acids. Germline V gene data show CDR1 as ENHRY and CDR2 as SYGVKD. CDR3 sequence: CAISGGDSYEQYF. CDR3 nucleotides: TGTGCCATCAGCGGGGGGGACTCCTACGAGCAGTACTTC.

CDR3 in DNA: TGTGCCAGCAGCTTGACAACCGGGGGGCCGGGGTACGAGCAGTACTTC. Protein: CASSLTTGGPGYEQYF. The J gene is TRBJ2-7, the V gene TRBV5-4, with D maybe TRBD2 (7 bases). The length of the CDR3 is 16 residues. Germline CDR1 SGHNT, CDR2 YYREEE (reference sequence). The ends were cut back, 1 base at V and 4 bases at J, with 18 bases in the middle.

The rearrangement joins TRBV10-3 to TRBJ2-7; possible D gene TRBD1, 7 bases. This CDR3 is 14 amino acids long. The V gene lost 7 bases and the J gene lost 0 bases, with 13 bases spanning the gap. Germline lookup yields CDR1 ENHRY and CDR2 SYGVKD. CDR3 nucleotides: TGTGCCATCACCAAGGAGGGGGCCTCCTACGAGCAGTACTTC. Residues: CAITKEGASYEQYF.

This chain uses TRBV5-8 with TRBJ1-5; weak D call: TRBD1 (5 bases). The V end lost 1 base, the J end lost 2 bases, and 25 bases lay between the germline ends. This CDR3 comprises 20 residues. Germline lookup yields CDR1 SGHTS and CDR2 YDEGEE. The CDR3 DNA sequence: TGTGCCAGCAGCTTGAACGTTGGCTTGCCGGGGCTTGTTGGCAATCAGCCCCAGCATTTT. Translated: CASSLNVGLPGLVGNQPQHF. The whole variable domain, filled in from reference TRBV5-8 and TRBJ1-5, reads EAGVTQSPTHLIKTRGQQATLRCSPISGHTSVYWYQQALGLGLQFLLWYDEGEERNRGNFPPRFSGRQFPNYSSELNVNALELEDSALYLCASSLNVGLPGLVGNQPQHFGDGTRLSIL.

This chain uses TRBV6-5 with TRBJ1-1; D uncertain. The CDR3 sequence is 13 residues long. Trimming shortened V by 4 bases and J by 3 bases, and 9 bases separated the two germline ends. Germline CDR1 is MNHEY and CDR2 is SVGAGI. CDR3 nucleotides: TGTGCCAGCAGTTCCACCCGGGACACTGAAGCTTTCTTT. Amino acid sequence: CASSSTRDTEAFF.

The gene calls are TRBV28 and TRBJ1-4; D call uncertain. CDR3 length equals 12 residues. Germline CDR1 and CDR2: MDHEN and SYDVKM. Trimming cost V 1 base and J 14 bases, with 11 bases left between them. Here the CDR3 reads CASSLLKRALFF. In nucleotides, the CDR3 is TGTGCCAGCAGTTTATTGAAGAGGGCTCTGTTTTTT.

CDR3 amino acids: CASSQGISPLHF. Here the CDR3 DNA reads TGTGCCAGCAGTCAGGGGATTTCACCCCTCCACTTT. The chain employs TRBV11-2 and TRBJ1-6; D might be TRBD1 (6 bases). CDR3 length: 12 residues. Germline CDR1 is SGHAT and CDR2 is FQNNGV. The V gene lost 6 bases and the J gene lost 9 bases, with 9 bases spanning the gap.

CDR3 region: CASSPTSGGAYGETQYF. The CDR3 DNA is TGTGCCAGCAGCCCGACTAGCGGGGGGGCCTACGGAGAGACCCAGTACTTC. The chain couples TRBV7-2 to TRBJ2-5; 14 positions match TRBD2. J lost 4 bases, V lost 5 bases, and 9 bases had no gene match. In germline, CDR1 is SGHTA, CDR2 FQGNSA. The CDR3 contains 17 residues. The full variable domain, with the rest looked up from reference TRBV7-2 and TRBJ2-5, is GAGVSQSPSNKVTEKGKDVELRCDPISGHTALYWYRQSLGQGLEFLIYFQGNSAPDKSGLPSDRFSAERTGGSVSTLTIQRTQQEDSAVYLCASSPTSGGAYGETQYFGPGTRLLVL.

V and J are TRBV5-4 and TRBJ2-5; tentatively, D is TRBD2 (6 bases). The V end was cut by 1 base, the J end by 7 bases, with 14 bases between. The CDR3 sequence is 14 residues long. Germline V gene sequence: CDR1 SGHNT, CDR2 YYREEE (reference sequence). DNA of the CDR3: TGTGCCAGCAGCTTGATGGTAGCGGAGGGGACCCAGTACTTC. Encoded protein: CASSLMVAEGTQYF.

The chain is built from TRBV28 and TRBJ1-4, with D possibly TRBD1 on 6 matching bases. CDR3 size: 13 residues. Germline V lookup: CDR1 MDHEN, CDR2 SYDVKM. As DNA, the CDR3 is TGTGCAACCCTTAGGGGGAGGAATGAAAAACTGTTTTTT. Translating gives CATLRGRNEKLFF. The whole variable domain, filled in from reference TRBV28 and TRBJ1-4, reads DVKVTQSSRYLVKRTGEKVFLECVQDMDHENMFWYRQDPGLGLRLIYFSYDVKMKEKGDIPEGYSVSREKKERFSLILESASTNQTSMYLCATLRGRNEKLFFGSGTQLSVL.

The chain recombines TRBV2 with TRBJ1-1, with D unresolved. The CDR3 is 13 residues long. V lost 7 bases to trimming and J lost 5 bases, with 14 bases between them. The germline CDR1 and CDR2 sequences are SNHLY and FYNNEI. The CDR3 DNA is TGTGCCAGCAAAGTCGGGCCGGGGACTGAAGCTTTCTTT. Encoded protein: CASKVGPGTEAFF.

The CDR3 coding sequence is TGTGCCAGCAGCCCAGACAGCAATCAGCCCCAGCATTTT. Encoded protein: CASSPDSNQPQHF. The chain couples TRBV11-3 to TRBJ1-5; D call uncertain. The germline CDR1 and CDR2 sequences are SGHNT and YENEEA. Trimming shortened V by 5 bases and J by 1 base, and 6 bases separated the two germline ends. The CDR3 runs 13 residues.

The chain joins TRBV2 to TRBJ2-7; D is tentatively TRBD1 or TRBD2 (7 bases each). The length of the CDR3 is 15 residues. Per the germline V gene, CDR1 is SNHLY and CDR2 is FYNNEI. V was clipped by 4 bases and J by 7 bases, with 20 bases between them. The CDR3 DNA reads as TGTGCCAGCAGTGTGACAGGGACTAACCCAGGGGAGCAGTACTTC. Translation: CASSVTGTNPGEQYF.

J is TRBJ1-2 and V is TRBV29-1, with a possible D match to TRBD1 (6 bases). Germline CDR1 is SQVTM and CDR2 is ANQGSEA. The germline V and J ends were trimmed by 8 bases and 8 bases, with 24 bases remaining between them. CDR3 length: 14 residues. CDR3 region: CSIRGGGRRDGYTF. The CDR3 bases are TGCAGCATCAGGGGCGGGGGCAGAAGAGACGGCTACACCTTC.